One sample yielded the 23 T cell receptor beta chains listed below, sequenced in a study of cytomegalovirus exposure and HLA in healthy donors. A multiplex PCR was run with 60 Vbeta primers and 13 Jbeta primers. Repertoires were generated with immunoSEQ multiplex PCR, while TCRdb's copy carries only in-frame clones and drops some. The data hold around 130,000 clones, with approximately 80% observed a single time. The sequenced sample was PBMCs. The receptors here all came from a man aged 35-49 years in good health and CMV-seronegative.

As to this clone: Other DNA sequences in the sample encode the same CDR3. V usage is TRBV28 and J usage is TRBJ1-6; 7 positions match TRBD1. Germline V gene data show CDR1 as MDHEN and CDR2 as SYDVKM. Trimming removed 5 bases from V and 7 bases from J; junction bases left unmatched: 5. This CDR3 region has 14 residues. CDR3 residues: CASSLQGRNSPLHF. In DNA, the CDR3 is TGTGCCAGCAGTCTACAGGGGCGCAATTCACCCCTCCACTTT.

J is TRBJ1-1 and V is TRBV11-3; 7 bases are shared with TRBD1. Germline lookup yields CDR1 SGHNT and CDR2 YENEEA. The CDR3 spans 14 residues. J lost 5 bases, V lost 1 base, and 4 bases had no gene match. The CDR3 nucleotides are TGTGCCAGCAGCTTAGGCCAGGGGGTGACTGAAGCTTTCTTT. It codes for CASSLGQGVTEAFF.

This clone was picked up a small number of times. One end of the junction varies from germline; a read error may be responsible. V gene TRBV7-2 combines with J gene TRBJ2-5; 11 nucleotides line up with TRBD1. The germline V gene has CDR1 SGHTA and CDR2 FQGNSA. The CDR3 sequence is 14 residues long. CDR3 nucleotide sequence: TGTGCCAGCAGCCCGGACAGGGGGCAAGGGACCCAGTACTTC. Residues: CASSPDRGQGTQYF.

V usage is TRBV7-9 and J usage is TRBJ1-4; D is unresolved. V shed 5 bases and J shed 2 bases, with 9 bases lying between them. Germline loops: CDR1 SEHNR, CDR2 FQNEAQ (reference sequence). The CDR3 has 14 residues. The CDR3 DNA is TGTGCCAGCAGCACTGGTGTTACTAATGAAAAACTGTTTTTT. It yields the protein CASSTGVTNEKLFF. Supplemented by reference TRBV7-9 and TRBJ1-4, the full variable domain reads DTGVSQNPRHKITKRGQNVTFRCDPISEHNRLYWYRQTLGQGPEFLTYFQNEAQLEKSRLLSDRFSAERPKGSFSTLEIQRTEQGDSAMYLCASSTGVTNEKLFFGSGTQLSVL.

CDR3 region: CASSEQGLGYTF. DNA for the CDR3: TGTGCCAGCAGCGAACAGGGTCTTGGCTACACCTTC. The V and J genes are TRBV7-9 and TRBJ1-2, with D possibly matching TRBD1 (6 bases). Germline CDR1 is SEHNR and CDR2 is FQNEAQ (reference sequence). Deletions cut 5 bases from V and 7 bases from J, with 11 bases between. The CDR3 consists of 12 residues.

This chain connects TRBV5-6 to TRBJ1-2; D unresolved. This CDR3 has 14 residues. CDR1 SGHDT and CDR2 YYEEEE come from the germline V gene. V was clipped by 0 bases and J by 1 base, with 7 bases between them. CDR3 residues: CASSLVVSNYGYTF. The CDR3 DNA follows: TGTGCCAGCAGCTTGGTGGTCAGTAACTATGGCTACACCTTC.

This chain uses TRBV10-3 with TRBJ2-7; tentative D call: TRBD1 (6 bases). Germline V gene sequence: CDR1 ENHRY, CDR2 SYGVKD. The CDR3 covers 15 residues. V was trimmed by 2 bases and J by 4 bases, leaving 15 bases between them. CDR3 amino acids: CAISEGQGSGYEQYF. As DNA, the CDR3 is TGTGCCATCAGTGAGGGTCAGGGGTCGGGATACGAGCAGTACTTC.

V and J are TRBV5-1 and TRBJ2-2; D gene uncertain. There are 12 residues in the CDR3. V shed 0 bases and J shed 8 bases, with 5 bases lying between them. CDR1 is SGHRS and CDR2 is YFSETQ in the germline V gene. CDR3 in amino acids: CASSLAGGELFF. The CDR3 DNA follows: TGCGCCAGCAGCTTGGCCGGGGGGGAGCTGTTTTTT. Using reference TRBV5-1 and TRBJ2-2 for the parts outside the CDR3, the full variable domain is KAGVTQTPRYLIKTRGQQVTLSCSPISGHRSVSWYQQTPGQGLQFLFEYFSETQRNKGNFPGRFSGRQFSNSRSEMNVSTLELGDSALYLCASSLAGGELFFGEGSRLTVL.

This clone has only a few counts. The rearrangement links TRBV7-2 to TRBJ2-3; TRBD2 matches 7 bases. The CDR3 runs to 15 residues. Per the germline V gene, CDR1 is SGHTA and CDR2 is FQGNSA. V lost 2 bases, J lost 5 bases, and 7 bases stayed unmatched. The CDR3 DNA follows: TGTGCCAGCAGCTTACGCGCGGGGGAGCTAGATACGCAGTATTTT. Translating it yields CASSLRAGELDTQYF. Using reference TRBV7-2 and TRBJ2-3 for the parts outside the CDR3, the full variable domain is GAGVSQSPSNKVTEKGKDVELRCDPISGHTALYWYRQSLGQGLEFLIYFQGNSAPDKSGLPSDRFSAERTGGSVSTLTIQRTQQEDSAVYLCASSLRAGELDTQYFGPGTRLTVL.

This clone was seen a few times. The chain links TRBV2 to TRBJ2-7; TRBD2 aligns across 11 bases. The ends lost 6 bases at V and 4 bases at J; junction bases unmatched: 14. The CDR3 is 17 residues long. Germline-derived CDR1 and CDR2 are SNHLY and FYNNEI. The CDR3 nucleotides are TGTGCCAGCAGCCAAAACGTACTAGCGGGAGCAAGTTACGAGCAGTACTTC. Translated: CASSQNVLAGASYEQYF.

This clone was seen more than once but under ten times. The J gene is TRBJ2-2, the V gene TRBV12-2; TRBD1, the D gene given by the table, was not confirmed from the DNA. TRBV12-2 is a recognized pseudogene. CDR3 size: 14 residues. The CDR3 DNA reads as TGTGCAAGTCGCTTAGCACAAAACACCGGGGAGCTGTTTTTT. Its translation: CASRLAQNTGELFF.

V and J are TRBV4-2 and TRBJ2-7; 8 positions agree with TRBD1. This CDR3 has 16 amino acids. Trimming took 0 bases from V and 5 from J; bases not matched to a gene: 9. Germline V gives CDR1 LGHNA, CDR2 YNFKEQ. DNA for the CDR3: TGTGCCAGCAGCCAAGACCGGACAGGGACCATTAACGAGCAGTACTTC. It encodes CASSQDRTGTINEQYF.

The rearrangement links TRBV7-6 to TRBJ1-4; D unclear. This CDR3 is 15 amino acids long. The ends were cut back, 3 bases at V and 8 bases at J, with 16 bases in the middle. Germline V gene sequence: CDR1 SGHVS, CDR2 FNYEAQ. The chain's CDR3 is CASSFSPPNSEKLFF. The DNA for the CDR3 is TGTGCCAGCAGCTTTTCACCCCCTAACTCGGAAAAACTGTTTTTT.

This clone has only one observation. This chain joins TRBV19 and TRBJ2-3; D gene ambiguous. The germline CDR1 and CDR2 sequences are LNHDA and SQIVND (reference sequence). This CDR3 has 16 residues. V was cut by 0 bases and J by 0 bases, with 10 bases left in between. The CDR3 DNA reads as TGTGCCAGTAGTATAGATACAGCAGCCAGCACAGATACGCAGTATTTT. Protein: CASSIDTAASTDTQYF. Drawing the rest from reference TRBV19 and TRBJ2-3, the complete variable domain is DGGITQSPKYLFRKEGQNVTLSCEQNLNHDAMYWYRQDPGQGLRLIYYSQIVNDFQKGDIAEGYSVSREKKESFPLTVTSAQKNPTAFYLCASSIDTAASTDTQYFGPGTRLTVL.

The chain employs TRBV18 and TRBJ2-7; TRBD2 matches at 11 bases. The CDR3 sequence is 15 residues long. The V segment lost 3 bases and the J segment 3 bases; nucleotides outside the gene matches: 4. CDR1 and CDR2 (germline): KGHSH, LQKENI. In nucleotides, the CDR3 is TGTGCCAGCTCACCGACCGGGACTAGCGGCTACGAGCAGTACTTC. Translation: CASSPTGTSGYEQYF.

The chain joins TRBV19 to TRBJ1-4; 9 bases line up with TRBD1. This CDR3 region has 15 residues. Germline V CDR1 and CDR2: LNHDA, SQIVND (reference sequence). The trim removed 3 bases at V and 8 bases at J, leaving 7 bases unmatched. The DNA for the CDR3 is TGTGCCAGTAGTATGAAGGGACAGGGTCAAGAAAAACTGTTTTTT. It specifies CASSMKGQGQEKLFF. Filled out from reference TRBV19 and TRBJ1-4, the complete variable domain reads DGGITQSPKYLFRKEGQNVTLSCEQNLNHDAMYWYRQDPGQGLRLIYYSQIVNDFQKGDIAEGYSVSREKKESFPLTVTSAQKNPTAFYLCASSMKGQGQEKLFFGSGTQLSVL.

V is TRBV19 and J is TRBJ2-5, with 7 bases aligning to TRBD1. CDR1 and CDR2 from the germline V gene are LNHDA and SQIVND (reference sequence). V was pared by 6 bases and J by 1 base, with 8 bases of the junction left unmatched. This CDR3 region has 15 residues. CDR3 in DNA: TGTGCCAGTAGACTACAGGGGAGAGGCCAAGAGACCCAGTACTTC. Amino acids: CASRLQGRGQETQYF.

This chain connects TRBV6-1 to TRBJ2-2; the match to TRBD1 covers 8 bases. Germline V CDR1 and CDR2: MNHNS, SASEGT. The junction had 6 bases not matched to a gene; V was cut back by 4 bases and J by 5 bases. This CDR3 comprises 15 residues. The CDR3 protein is CASSVAGGQTGELFF. The CDR3, as DNA: TGTGCCAGCAGTGTAGCAGGGGGCCAAACCGGGGAGCTGTTTTTT.

The gene calls are TRBV5-1 and TRBJ2-5; 8 bases match TRBD1. CDR1 SGHRS and CDR2 YFSETQ come from the germline V gene. The junction had 5 bases not matched to a gene; V was cut back by 0 bases and J by 4 bases. The CDR3 consists of 15 residues. The CDR3 region has the DNA TGCGCCAGCAGCTTGGCCACAGGGGGAGGAGAGACCCAGTACTTC. Translation: CASSLATGGGETQYF.

The CDR3 nucleotides read TGTGCCAGCAGTCAGACGGGGAATAATTCACCCCTCCACTTT. Protein: CASSQTGNNSPLHF. The chain is built from TRBV7-3 and TRBJ1-6; D unclear. The V end lost 6 bases, the J end lost 5 bases, and 11 bases lay between the germline ends. Germline CDR1 reads SGHTA; CDR2 reads FQGTGA. The CDR3 has 14 amino acids. The entire variable domain, with the rest obtained from reference TRBV7-3 and TRBJ1-6, is as follows: GAGVSQTPSNKVTEKGKYVELRCDPISGHTALYWYRQSLGQGPEFLIYFQGTGAADDSGLPNDRFFAVRPEGSVSTLKIQRTERGDSAVYLCASSQTGNNSPLHFGNGTRLTVT.

The J gene is TRBJ2-3, the V gene TRBV6-6, with D possibly matching TRBD2 (6 bases). In germline, CDR1 is MNHNY, CDR2 SVGAGI (reference sequence). This CDR3 has 14 residues. Between the trimmed V and J ends, which lost 8 bases and 2 bases, there was a span of 14 bases. Here the CDR3 reads CASSETRFTDTQYF. The DNA of the CDR3 is TGTGCCAGCTCGGAGACTAGATTCACAGATACGCAGTATTTT.

This clone was seen more than once but under ten times. The chain carries TRBV19 and TRBJ2-6, with TRBD2 as a possible D gene (5 bases). Germline CDR1 LNHDA, CDR2 SQIVND (reference sequence). V shed 8 bases and J shed 3 bases, with 14 bases lying between them. The CDR3 contains 15 residues. The DNA for the CDR3 is TGTGCCAGTCGCGTCGAGAGCGGTGGGGCCAACGTCCTGACTTTC. As protein: CASRVESGGANVLTF.

The V call is TRBV19, the J call TRBJ2-7, with D perhaps matching TRBD2 (6 bases). Trimming removed 5 bases at V and 2 bases at J, with 16 bases between. The CDR3 totals 15 residues. Germline V CDR1 and CDR2: LNHDA, SQIVND (reference sequence). CDR3 in DNA: TGTGCCAGTAGTCCTACGCGGGGATTTGCCTACGAGCAGTACTTC. It specifies CASSPTRGFAYEQYF.